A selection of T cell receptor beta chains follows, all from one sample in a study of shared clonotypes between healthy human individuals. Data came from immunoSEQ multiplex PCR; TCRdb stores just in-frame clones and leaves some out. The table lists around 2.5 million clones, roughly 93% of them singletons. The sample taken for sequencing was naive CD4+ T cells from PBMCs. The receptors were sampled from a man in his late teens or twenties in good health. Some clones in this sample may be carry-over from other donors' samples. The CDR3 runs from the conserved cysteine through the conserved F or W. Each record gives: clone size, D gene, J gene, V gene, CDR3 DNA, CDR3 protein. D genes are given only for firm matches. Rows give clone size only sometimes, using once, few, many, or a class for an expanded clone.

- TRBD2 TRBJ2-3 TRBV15 TGTGCCACCAGCAGAGCCAGGGCGGGGGGCAGTTGGACAGATACGCAGTATTTT CATSRARAGGSWTDTQYF
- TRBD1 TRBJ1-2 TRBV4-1 TGCGCCAGCAGCCGCGGACCGGGACAGGGAGACGTAGGCTACACCTTC CASSRGPGQGDVGYTF
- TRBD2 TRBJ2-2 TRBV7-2 TGTGCCAGCAGCTCACTACGGACTAGCGGGAGGCTCGGGGAGCTGTTTTTT CASSSLRTSGRLGELFF
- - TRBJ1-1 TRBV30 TGTGCCTGGAGTGTTGCGGGATACACTGAAGCTTTCTTT CAWSVAGYTEAFF
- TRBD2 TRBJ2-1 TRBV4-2 TGTGCCAGCAGCCAAGCCCGGAGCGGGAGGGCCCAGAATGAGCAGTTCTTC CASSQARSGRAQNEQFF
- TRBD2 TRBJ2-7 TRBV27 TGTGCCAGCAGTTTAAAGGGACTAGCGGGATGGTTGACCGAGCAGTACTTC CASSLKGLAGWLTEQYF
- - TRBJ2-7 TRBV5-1 TGCGCCAGCAGCTTGGAGTCCCGGGACGGCTCCTACGAGCAGTACTTC CASSLESRDGSYEQYF
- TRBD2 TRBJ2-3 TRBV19 TGTGCCAGTAGTCCTAAACCGGGACTAGCGGGACCGATGACTACGCAGTATTTT CASSPKPGLAGPMTTQYF
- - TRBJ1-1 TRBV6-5 TGTGCCAGCAGCCGGGCGGGGGGGCCCACTGAAGCTTTCTTT CASSRAGGPTEAFF
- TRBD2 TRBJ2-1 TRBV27 TGTGCCAGTCGGACTAGCAGCTCCTACAATGAGCAGTTCTTC CASRTSSSYNEQFF
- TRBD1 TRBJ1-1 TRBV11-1 TGTGCCAGCAGCTTCACAGGGGGCACTGAAGCTTTCTTT CASSFTGGTEAFF
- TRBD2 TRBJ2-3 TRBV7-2 TGTGCCAGCAGCTTACTACGCGGGAGTTTGGCAGATACGCAGTATTTT CASSLLRGSLADTQYF
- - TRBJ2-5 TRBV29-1 TGCAGCGTTGAAGGAGGCATACAAGAGACCCAGTACTTC CSVEGGIQETQYF
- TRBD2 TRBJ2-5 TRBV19 TGTGCCAGTAGAAATAGCGGGATGCCTCAAGAGACCCAGTACTTC CASRNSGMPQETQYF
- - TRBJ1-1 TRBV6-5 TGTGCCAGCAGTCTGTGGGACATGAACACTGAAGCTTTCTTT CASSLWDMNTEAFF
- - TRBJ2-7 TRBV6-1 TGTGCCAGCAGTTCTACAGGGCTCCACGAGCAGTACTTC CASSSTGLHEQYF
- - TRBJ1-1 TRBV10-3 TGTGCCATCAGTGGGAGATCCGACACTGAAGCTTTCTTT CAISGRSDTEAFF
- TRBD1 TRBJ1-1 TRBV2 TGTGCCAGCAGTGAAGTATCAGGGGGCGAAGCTTTCTTT CASSEVSGGEAFF
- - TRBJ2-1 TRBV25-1 TGTGCCAGCAGTGAAGCGGGCCCTCGGTTATATGAGCAGTTCTTC CASSEAGPRLYEQFF
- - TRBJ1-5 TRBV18 TGTGCCAGCTCACCGGGCAGGACCAATCAGCCCCAGCATTTT CASSPGRTNQPQHF
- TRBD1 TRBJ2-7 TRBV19 TGTGCCAGTAGTTATAACCGGGACAGAACCTACGAGCAGTACTTC CASSYNRDRTYEQYF
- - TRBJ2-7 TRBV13 TGTGCCAGCAGCTTATTGGGCGCGTCCGAGCAGTACTTC CASSLLGASEQYF
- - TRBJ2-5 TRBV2 TGTGCCAGCATCCTGAGAGAGACCCAGTACTTC CASILRETQYF
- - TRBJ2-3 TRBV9 TGTGCCAGCAGCAGGGGAGATACGCAGTATTTT CASSRGDTQYF
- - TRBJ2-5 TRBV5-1 TGCGCCAGCAGCTTGAGGGCAGGGATGGGGTCCGGTAGCGGAATCCAAGAGACCCAGTACTTC CASSLRAGMGSGSGIQETQYF
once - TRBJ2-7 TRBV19 TGTGCCAGTAGTAGGGAGATGGGGGCCCGCGAGCAGTACTTC CASSREMGAREQYF
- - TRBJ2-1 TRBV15 TGTGCCACCAGCAGAGAGGGCCAGGAAGCCTACAATGAGCAGTTCTTC CATSREGQEAYNEQFF
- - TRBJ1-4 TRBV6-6 TGTGCCAGCAGCCCTGGGCTAGCTAATGAAAAACTGTTTTTT CASSPGLANEKLFF
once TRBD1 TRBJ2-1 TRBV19 TGTGCCAGTAGAAAACAGGGGGAGAGCGGTGAGCAGTTCTTC CASRKQGESGEQFF
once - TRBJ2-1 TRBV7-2 TGTGCCAGCAGCTTTTCCAGAAGCAATGAGCAGTTCTTC CASSFSRSNEQFF
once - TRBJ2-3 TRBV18 TGTGCCAGCTCACCACCATCCAGGTCTAACACAGATACGCAGTATTTT CASSPPSRSNTDTQYF
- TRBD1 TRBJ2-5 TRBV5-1 TGCGCCAGCAGCCCTTGGGTCGGAGGCGACAGGGACCAAGAGACCCAGTACTTC CASSPWVGGDRDQETQYF
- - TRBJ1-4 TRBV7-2 TGTGCCAGCAGCTTCTCAGGGTATGAAAAACTGTTTTTT CASSFSGYEKLFF
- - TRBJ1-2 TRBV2 TGTGCCAGCGGTGCAGAGCACTATGGCTACACCTTC CASGAEHYGYTF
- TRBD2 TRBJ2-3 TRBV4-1 TGCGCCAGCAGCCAAGGGGGACTAGCGGGAAGCACAGATACGCAGTATTTT CASSQGGLAGSTDTQYF
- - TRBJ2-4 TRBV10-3 TGTGCCATCAGTGAAAGGGCGTACAAAAACATTCAGTACTTC CAISERAYKNIQYF
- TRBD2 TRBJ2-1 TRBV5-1 TGCGCCAGCAGCGCCCTAGCGGGAGGGCTCAATGAGCAGTTCTTC CASSALAGGLNEQFF
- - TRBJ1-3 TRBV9 TGTGCCAGCAGCGTAGGGGGGGGAACCGCCGGAAACACCATATATTTT CASSVGGGTAGNTIYF
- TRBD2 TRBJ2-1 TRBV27 TGTGCCAGCACCCGGGGGGGCGGGAGGACCTACAATGAGCAGTTCTTC CASTRGGGRTYNEQFF
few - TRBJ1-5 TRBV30 TGTGCCGGAGGGCGCGATCAGCCCCAGCATTTT CAGGRDQPQHF